This T cell receptor beta chain originates from a study of cytomegalovirus exposure and HLA in healthy donors. This clone appeared a single time. This PCR relied on a set of 60 Vbeta primers and 13 Jbeta primers. TCRdb keeps only in-frame clones here, not all; method: immunoSEQ multiplex PCR. The profile shows about 150,000 clones, roughly four fifths of them singletons. Germline V gene sequence: CDR1 LNHDA, CDR2 SQIVND (reference sequence). The CDR3 sequence is 17 residues long. V dropped 5 bases and J dropped 8 bases, with 24 bases sitting between them. The chain couples TRBV19 to TRBJ1-4; D is undetermined. The source of this sequence is a man younger than 35 in good health and CMV-seronegative. Sequencing input: PBMCs. The CDR3 nucleotides read TGTGCCAGTAGTTCTCACCTTCCCGGCTTGGTGGGCGAAAAACTGTTTTTT. This sequence encodes CASSSHLPGLVGEKLFF.